These 20 T cell receptor beta chains were sequenced from one sample in a study of radiation and T cells in renal cell carcinoma. The time point denotes: blood 2 weeks post-SBRT. Treatment noted: 15 Gy SBRT to primary tumor, nephrectomy 4 weeks later. TCRdb's table, derived via immunoSEQ multiplex PCR, lists solely in-frame clones and lacks some. The repertoire includes 65,000 to 80,000 clones, approximately 86% of them detected once, and about 22% sits in the top ten. Material: blood, obtained from a patient whose treatment included radiotherapy and nephrectomy. All receptors derive from a woman aged 50 to 60 with renal cell carcinoma.

In DNA, the CDR3 is TGTGCCATCAGTGAGCTACCGGGACAGGGGGACAATTCACCCCTCCACTTT. This sequence encodes CAISELPGQGDNSPLHF. The genes are TRBV10-3 and TRBJ1-6; 11 nucleotides agree with TRBD1. The CDR3 is 17 residues long. The ends lost 2 bases at V and 7 bases at J; junction bases unmatched: 7. Germline CDR1 reads ENHRY; CDR2 reads SYGVKD.

The chain has TRBV5-4 and TRBJ2-3; 12 nucleotides line up with TRBD2. J gave up 2 bases and V 0 bases, and 1 base lay outside the gene matches. Germline V lookup: CDR1 SGHNT, CDR2 YYREEE (reference sequence). The length of the CDR3 is 16 residues. The CDR3 DNA reads TGTGCCAGCAGCTTGGGACTAGCGGGGGCCACAGATACGCAGTATTTT. Translating gives CASSLGLAGATDTQYF.

This chain uses TRBV4-3 with TRBJ1-1, with D possibly being TRBD1 (5 bases). CDR1 LGHNA and CDR2 YSLEER come from the germline V gene. The CDR3 totals 14 residues. V dropped 5 bases and J dropped 11 bases, with 21 bases sitting between them. The CDR3: CASSAEIGTLWAFF. The CDR3 DNA reads as TGCGCCAGCAGCGCAGAGATAGGGACTTTGTGGGCTTTCTTT.

There are a few counts of this clone. The chain couples TRBV5-1 to TRBJ1-6; TRBD1 is a possible D gene (6 bases). The V end lost 4 bases, the J end lost 9 bases, and 14 bases lay between the germline ends. This CDR3 spans 14 amino acids. Looked up from germline, CDR1 is SGHRS and CDR2 is YFSETQ. As DNA, the CDR3 is TGCGCCAGCAGCGGAGGACAGACCGGTTCACCCCTCCACTTT. Amino acids: CASSGGQTGSPLHF. Full variable domain (remainder filled in from reference TRBV5-1 and TRBJ1-6): KAGVTQTPRYLIKTRGQQVTLSCSPISGHRSVSWYQQTPGQGLQFLFEYFSETQRNKGNFPGRFSGRQFSNSRSEMNVSTLELGDSALYLCASSGGQTGSPLHFGNGTRLTVT.

This chain connects TRBV6-1 to TRBJ2-3; no clear D gene. This CDR3 contains 14 residues. Trimming removed 6 bases at V and 6 bases at J, with 16 bases between. Per germline, CDR1 MNHNS and CDR2 SASEGT. CDR3 in amino acids: CASRPTWAADTQYF. CDR3 coding DNA: TGTGCCAGCAGGCCCACTTGGGCGGCGGATACGCAGTATTTT.

J is TRBJ1-2 and V is TRBV2; possible D gene TRBD1, 6 bases. Germline loops: CDR1 SNHLY, CDR2 FYNNEI. Trimming cost V 11 bases and J 4 bases, with 11 bases left between them. The CDR3 runs to 11 residues. In DNA form, the CDR3 reads TGTGCCCAGGGGAACCTCTATGGCTACACCTTC. This encodes CAQGNLYGYTF.

This clone has only one observation. This chain connects TRBV4-1 to TRBJ2-5; 9 positions agree with TRBD1. The CDR3 extends over 13 amino acids. V lost 1 base and J lost 12; bases outside the gene matches: 6. Germline CDR1 and CDR2: MGHRA and YSYEKL. As DNA, the CDR3 is TGCGCCAGCAGCCAAGGGACAGGGGAAGGAGAGTACTTC. This translates into CASSQGTGEGEYF.

The chain joins TRBV5-5 to TRBJ2-3; D may correspond to TRBD1 or TRBD2 (6 bases each). The CDR3 is 17 residues long. CDR1 is SGHKS and CDR2 is YYEKEE in the germline V gene (reference sequence). V lost 4 bases, J lost 0 bases, and 18 bases lay in between. The CDR3 bases are TGTGCCAGCAGCCCGTTCTCCGGGGGCTTTAGCACAGATACGCAGTATTTT. It translates to CASSPFSGGFSTDTQYF.

The J gene is TRBJ1-2, the V gene TRBV28, with a tentative D call TRBD1 (5 bases). CDR1 and CDR2 (germline): MDHEN, SYDVKM. V shed 3 bases and J shed 4 bases, with 18 bases lying between them. The CDR3 extends over 16 amino acids. CDR3 nucleotide sequence: TGTGCCAGCAGTTTTATCGTTGGGGGAGGATTCTATGGCTACACCTTC. Translating gives CASSFIVGGGFYGYTF.

The chain couples TRBV18 to TRBJ1-2, with D tentatively TRBD1 (5 bases). Germline V gene lookup returns CDR1 KGHSH and CDR2 LQKENI. This CDR3 region has 14 residues. The V end lost 3 bases, the J end lost 1 base, and 9 bases lay between the germline ends. The CDR3 DNA reads as TGTGCCAGCTCACCTAAGACAGTTAACTATGGCTACACCTTC. Amino acid sequence: CASSPKTVNYGYTF. The complete variable domain, with remaining parts taken from reference TRBV18 and TRBJ1-2, reads NAGVMQNPRHLVRRRGQEARLRCSPMKGHSHVYWYRQLPEEGLKFMVYLQKENIIDESGMPKERFSAEFPKEGPSILRIQQVVRGDSAAYFCASSPKTVNYGYTFGSGTRLTVV.

V and J are TRBV5-6 and TRBJ1-2, with TRBD1 identical over 7 bases. The V segment lost 1 base and the J segment 4 bases; nucleotides outside the gene matches: 7. Germline values: CDR1 SGHDT, CDR2 YYEEEE. This CDR3 is 15 amino acids long. CDR3 DNA: TGTGCCAGCAGCTTGACACCGACAGGGCCCTATGGCTACACCTTC. As protein: CASSLTPTGPYGYTF. Using reference TRBV5-6 and TRBJ1-2 for the parts outside the CDR3, the full variable domain is DAGVTQSPTHLIKTRGQQVTLRCSPKSGHDTVSWYQQALGQGPQFIFQYYEEEERQRGNFPDRFSGHQFPNYSSELNVNALLLGDSALYLCASSLTPTGPYGYTFGSGTRLTVV.

The V gene is TRBV5-1, the J gene TRBJ2-2; D is uncertain. The CDR3 contains 13 residues. Germline loops: CDR1 SGHRS, CDR2 YFSETQ. The germline V and J ends were trimmed by 4 bases and 6 bases, with 10 bases remaining between them. Written as DNA, the CDR3 is TGCGCCAGCAGCCCCAGGATCGCCGGGGAGCTGTTTTTT. This translates into CASSPRIAGELFF.

The chain couples TRBV19 to TRBJ1-2, with a possible D match to TRBD1 (5 bases). The CDR3 extends over 11 amino acids. The germline V and J ends were trimmed by 1 base and 10 bases, with 7 bases remaining between them. CDR1 is LNHDA, CDR2 SQIVND, per germline (reference sequence). The CDR3 region is CASSIAGTYTF. DNA of the CDR3: TGTGCCAGTAGTATAGCAGGGACCTACACCTTC. Supplemented by reference TRBV19 and TRBJ1-2, the full variable domain reads DGGITQSPKYLFRKEGQNVTLSCEQNLNHDAMYWYRQDPGQGLRLIYYSQIVNDFQKGDIAEGYSVSREKKESFPLTVTSAQKNPTAFYLCASSIAGTYTFGSGTRLTVV.

The chain carries TRBV7-7 and TRBJ2-1, with 9 bases fitting TRBD2. The CDR3 has 15 residues. J was trimmed by 3 bases and V by 5 bases; bases with no gene match: 5. CDR1 and CDR2 from the germline V gene are SSHAT and FNYEAQ (reference sequence). For the CDR3, the DNA is TGTGCCAGCAGCCATAATAGCGGGGGCTACAATGAGCAGTTCTTC. Translating gives CASSHNSGGYNEQFF.

The chain links TRBV4-3 to TRBJ2-5; tentatively, D is TRBD1 (7 bases). The germline V gene encodes CDR1 LGHNA and CDR2 YSLEER. Trimming removed 4 bases at V and 4 bases at J, with 10 bases between. The CDR3 consists of 13 residues. CDR3 protein: CASSPGDRETQYF. The CDR3 nucleotides are TGCGCCAGCAGCCCGGGGGACAGAGAGACCCAGTACTTC.

The V and J genes are TRBV5-4 and TRBJ2-5; D is unclear. Trimming took off 2 bases at V and 5 bases at J, with 13 bases between the two ends. CDR1 and CDR2 from the germline V gene are SGHNT and YYREEE (reference sequence). The CDR3 is made up of 14 amino acids. Here the CDR3 DNA reads TGTGCCAGCAGCTTAGAAGGGCCGCGGGAGACCCAGTACTTC. The encoded protein is CASSLEGPRETQYF.

The V call is TRBV9, the J call TRBJ2-3; the match to TRBD1 covers 8 bases. The V and J ends lost 4 bases and 0 bases, in that order; junction bases with no gene match: 7. The V gene's germline CDR1 is SGDLS and CDR2 YYNGEE. The CDR3 loop spans 16 amino acids. CDR3 loop: CASSKGQGVSTDTQYF. CDR3 DNA sequence: TGTGCCAGCAGCAAAGGACAGGGCGTTAGCACAGATACGCAGTATTTT.

V and J are TRBV7-2 and TRBJ1-1, with D unclear. The germline V and J ends were trimmed by 5 bases and 6 bases, with 19 bases remaining between them. The germline V gene has CDR1 SGHTA and CDR2 FQGNSA. The CDR3 runs 15 residues. The CDR3, as DNA: TGTGCCAGCAGCCCACTCACAGTGAGGAGCCCTGAAGCTTTCTTT. It codes for CASSPLTVRSPEAFF.

The genes are TRBV11-2 and TRBJ2-7, with 9 bases fitting TRBD1. V trimming: 5 bases; J trimming: 2 bases; junction bases outside the gene matches: 7. Germline V gene sequence: CDR1 SGHAT, CDR2 FQNNGV. The length of the CDR3 is 15 residues. The CDR3 loop is CASSGSDRGPYEQYF. CDR3 in DNA: TGTGCCAGCAGCGGGTCGGACAGGGGCCCCTACGAGCAGTACTTC. Filled out from reference TRBV11-2 and TRBJ2-7, the complete variable domain reads EAGVAQSPRYKIIEKRQSVAFWCNPISGHATLYWYQQILGQGPKLLIQFQNNGVVDDSQLPKDRFSAERLKGVDSTLKIQPAKLEDSAVYLCASSGSDRGPYEQYFGPGTRLTVT.

This chain connects TRBV7-9 to TRBJ2-5, with unresolved D. This CDR3 contains 13 residues. From germline, CDR1 is SEHNR and CDR2 FQNEAQ (reference sequence). V dropped 6 bases and J dropped 2 bases, with 10 bases sitting between them. In nucleotides, the CDR3 is TGTGCCAGCAGATTCATAGGTCAAGAGACCCAGTACTTC. Translation: CASRFIGQETQYF.